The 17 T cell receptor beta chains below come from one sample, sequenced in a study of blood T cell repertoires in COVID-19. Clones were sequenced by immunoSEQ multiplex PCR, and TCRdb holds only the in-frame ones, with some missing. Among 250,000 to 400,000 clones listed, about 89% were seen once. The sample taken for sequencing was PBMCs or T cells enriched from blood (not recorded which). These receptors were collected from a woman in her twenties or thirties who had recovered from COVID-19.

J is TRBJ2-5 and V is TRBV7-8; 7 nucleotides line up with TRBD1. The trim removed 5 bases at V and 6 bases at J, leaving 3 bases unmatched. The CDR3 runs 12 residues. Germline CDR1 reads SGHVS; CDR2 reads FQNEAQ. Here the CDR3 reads CASSATGKTQYF. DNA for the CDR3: TGTGCCAGCAGCGCGACAGGGAAGACCCAGTACTTC.

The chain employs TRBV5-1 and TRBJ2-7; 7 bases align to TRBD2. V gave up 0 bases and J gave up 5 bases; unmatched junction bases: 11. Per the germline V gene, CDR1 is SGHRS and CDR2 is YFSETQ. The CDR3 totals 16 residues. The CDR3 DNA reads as TGCGCCAGCAGCTTGGGGTTCGCGGGGGAGAACGACGAGCAGTACTTC. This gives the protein CASSLGFAGENDEQYF.

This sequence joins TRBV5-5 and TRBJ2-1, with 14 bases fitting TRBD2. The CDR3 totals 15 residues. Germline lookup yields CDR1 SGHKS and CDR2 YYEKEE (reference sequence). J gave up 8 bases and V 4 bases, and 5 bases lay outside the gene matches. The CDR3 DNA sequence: TGTGCCAGCAGCCGACTAGCGGGGGGGCCCCATGAGCAGTTCTTC. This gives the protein CASSRLAGGPHEQFF.

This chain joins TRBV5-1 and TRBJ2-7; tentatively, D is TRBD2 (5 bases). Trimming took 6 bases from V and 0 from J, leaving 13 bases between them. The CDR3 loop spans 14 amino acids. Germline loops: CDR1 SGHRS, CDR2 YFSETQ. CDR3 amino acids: CASTGELDSYEQYF. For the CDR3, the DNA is TGCGCCAGCACCGGGGAGCTTGACTCCTACGAGCAGTACTTC. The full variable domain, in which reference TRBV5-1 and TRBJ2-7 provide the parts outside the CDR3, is KAGVTQTPRYLIKTRGQQVTLSCSPISGHRSVSWYQQTPGQGLQFLFEYFSETQRNKGNFPGRFSGRQFSNSRSEMNVSTLELGDSALYLCASTGELDSYEQYFGPGTRLTVT.

This CDR3 is CASSPVPGQGTGYTF. The CDR3 DNA follows: TGTGCCAGCTCACCCGTCCCGGGACAGGGGACTGGCTACACCTTC. The chain joins TRBV18 to TRBJ1-2, with 10 bases lining up with TRBD1. From germline, CDR1 is KGHSH and CDR2 LQKENI. V shed 3 bases and J 7 bases; nucleotides not matched to a gene: 8. CDR3 size: 15 residues.

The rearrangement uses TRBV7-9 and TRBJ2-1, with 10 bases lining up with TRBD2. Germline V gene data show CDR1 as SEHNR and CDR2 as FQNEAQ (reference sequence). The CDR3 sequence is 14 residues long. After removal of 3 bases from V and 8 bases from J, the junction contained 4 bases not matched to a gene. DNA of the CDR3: TGTGCCAGCAGCTTGCCAGCGGGGGGGTATGAGCAGTTCTTC. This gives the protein CASSLPAGGYEQFF.

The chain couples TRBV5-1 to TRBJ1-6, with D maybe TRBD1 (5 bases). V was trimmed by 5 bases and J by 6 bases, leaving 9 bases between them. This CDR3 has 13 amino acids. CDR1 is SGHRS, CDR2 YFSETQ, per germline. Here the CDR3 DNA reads TGCGCCAGCAGTCACGACAGTAATTCACCCCTCCACTTT. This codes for CASSHDSNSPLHF.

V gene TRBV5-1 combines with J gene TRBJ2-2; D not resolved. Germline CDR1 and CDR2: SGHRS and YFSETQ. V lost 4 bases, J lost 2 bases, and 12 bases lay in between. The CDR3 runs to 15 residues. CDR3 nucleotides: TGCGCCAGCAGCCTCACTGTTGCCAACACCGGGGAGCTGTTTTTT. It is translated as CASSLTVANTGELFF.

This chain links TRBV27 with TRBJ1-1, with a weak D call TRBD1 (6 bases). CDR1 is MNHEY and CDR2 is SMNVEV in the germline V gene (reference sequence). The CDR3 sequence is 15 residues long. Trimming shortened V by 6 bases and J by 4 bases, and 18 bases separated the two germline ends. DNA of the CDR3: TGTGCCAGCAGCCCCTTAGGACAGAGTACCACTGAAGCTTTCTTT. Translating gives CASSPLGQSTTEAFF.

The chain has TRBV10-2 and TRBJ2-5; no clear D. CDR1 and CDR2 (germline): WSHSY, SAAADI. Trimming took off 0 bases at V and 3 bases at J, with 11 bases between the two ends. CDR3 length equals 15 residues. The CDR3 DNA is TGCGCCAGCAGTGAGTCGATTCAGTTAAAAGAGACCCAGTACTTC. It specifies CASSESIQLKETQYF.

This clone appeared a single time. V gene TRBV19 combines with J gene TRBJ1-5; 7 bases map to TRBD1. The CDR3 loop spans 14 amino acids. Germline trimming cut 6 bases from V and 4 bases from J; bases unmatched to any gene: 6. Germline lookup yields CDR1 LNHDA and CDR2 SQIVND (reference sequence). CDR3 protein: CASRGQERNQPQHF. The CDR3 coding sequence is TGTGCCAGTAGAGGACAGGAGCGGAATCAGCCCCAGCATTTT.

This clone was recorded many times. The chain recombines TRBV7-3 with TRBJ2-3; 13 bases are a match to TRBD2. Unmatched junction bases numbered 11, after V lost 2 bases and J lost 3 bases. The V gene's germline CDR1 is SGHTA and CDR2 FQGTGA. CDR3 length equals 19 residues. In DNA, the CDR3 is TGTGCCAGCAGCTTAGGGTTCGGGACTAGCGGGGTAGGGACAGATACGCAGTATTTT. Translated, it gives CASSLGFGTSGVGTDTQYF.

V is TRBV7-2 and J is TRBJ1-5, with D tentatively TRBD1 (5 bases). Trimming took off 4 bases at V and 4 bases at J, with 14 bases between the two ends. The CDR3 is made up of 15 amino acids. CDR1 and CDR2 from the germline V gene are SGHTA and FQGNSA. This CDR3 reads CASSYTRGGNQPQHF. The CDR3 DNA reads TGTGCCAGCAGCTATACAAGGGGAGGGAATCAGCCCCAGCATTTT.

The CDR3 DNA reads as TGCGCCAGCAGGGACAGTGGCTCCTACGAGCAGTACTTC. This sequence encodes CASRDSGSYEQYF. This chain links TRBV10-2 with TRBJ2-7, with a possible D match to TRBD1 (6 bases). The length of the CDR3 is 13 residues. V gave up 6 bases and J gave up 0 bases, with 9 bases separating them. Germline CDR1 reads WSHSY; CDR2 reads SAAADI.

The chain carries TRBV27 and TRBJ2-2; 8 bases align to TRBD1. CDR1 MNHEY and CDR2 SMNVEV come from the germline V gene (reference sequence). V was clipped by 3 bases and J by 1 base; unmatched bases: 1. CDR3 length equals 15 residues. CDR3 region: CASSFDRGNTGELFF. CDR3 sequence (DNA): TGTGCCAGCAGTTTCGACAGGGGGAACACCGGGGAGCTGTTTTTT.

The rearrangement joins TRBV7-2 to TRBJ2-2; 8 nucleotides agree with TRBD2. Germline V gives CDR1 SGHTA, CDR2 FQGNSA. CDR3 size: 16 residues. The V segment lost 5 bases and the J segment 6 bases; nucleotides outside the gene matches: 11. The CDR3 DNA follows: TGTGCCAGCAGCCCCCGGGGAGCGGGGGCCGCCGGGGAGCTGTTTTTT. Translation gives CASSPRGAGAAGELFF.

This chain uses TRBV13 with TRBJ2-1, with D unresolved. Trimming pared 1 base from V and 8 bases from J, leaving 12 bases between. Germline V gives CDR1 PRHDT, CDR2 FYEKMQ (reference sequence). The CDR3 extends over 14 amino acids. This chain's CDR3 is CASSLVGGPDEQFF. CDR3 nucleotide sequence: TGTGCCAGCAGCTTAGTGGGTGGGCCCGATGAGCAGTTCTTC.